Shown below are 20 T cell receptor beta chains from a single sample sequenced in a study of blood T cell repertoires in COVID-19. Assay used: immunoSEQ multiplex PCR; TCRdb lists only in-frame clones, some missing. This table has approximately 170,000 clones, around 90% appearing once. What was sequenced was peripheral blood. Receptors originate from a man between 60 and 70 years old with acute or convalescent COVID-19.

The chain has TRBV7-2 and TRBJ1-1, with unresolved D. Trimming pared 1 base from V and 0 bases from J, leaving 9 bases between. Looked up from germline, CDR1 is SGHTA and CDR2 is FQGNSA. This CDR3 is built from 15 residues. The CDR3 DNA sequence: TGTGCCAGCAGCTTAGTCGTACGGGTGAACACTGAAGCTTTCTTT. As protein: CASSLVVRVNTEAFF.

The genes are TRBV29-1 and TRBJ2-1; 11 bases fit TRBD1. The CDR3 has 15 residues. V lost 8 bases and J lost 6; bases outside the gene matches: 12. Germline CDR1 is SQVTM and CDR2 is ANQGSEA. The DNA for the CDR3 is TGCAGCTTCTCCGCCTGGGACAGGGGGGGCAATGAGCAGTTCTTC. Residues: CSFSAWDRGGNEQFF.

V is TRBV6-5 and J is TRBJ2-7, with D possibly TRBD1 on 5 matching bases. Germline values: CDR1 MNHEY, CDR2 SVGAGI. This CDR3 has 14 amino acids. Trimming took 5 bases from V and 11 from J, leaving 22 bases between them. The CDR3 sequence is CASSKKPDSRSEYV. The CDR3 DNA reads TGTGCCAGCAGTAAAAAACCCGACAGCCGCTCTGAGTACGTC.

This sequence joins TRBV19 and TRBJ1-5, with D possibly matching TRBD1 (6 bases). Germline CDR1 reads LNHDA; CDR2 reads SQIVND (reference sequence). The CDR3 spans 15 residues. Trimming removed 6 bases from V and 3 bases from J, with 15 bases in between. The CDR3: CASSINTGTNQPQHF. CDR3 sequence (DNA): TGTGCCAGTAGCATTAATACAGGGACCAATCAGCCCCAGCATTTT.

The chain uses TRBV5-4 and TRBJ1-2; perhaps TRBD1 as D (6 bases). Trimming shortened V by 1 base and J by 2 bases, and 9 bases separated the two germline ends. There are 14 residues in the CDR3. Germline V CDR1 and CDR2: SGHNT, YYREEE (reference sequence). CDR3 nucleotide sequence: TGTGCCAGCAGCTTGTTCACAGGGAACTATGGCTACACCTTC. It translates to CASSLFTGNYGYTF.

This sequence joins TRBV18 and TRBJ1-1; perhaps TRBD1 as D (6 bases). Germline CDR1 reads KGHSH; CDR2 reads LQKENI. The CDR3 totals 12 residues. V lost 4 bases and J 10 bases, leaving 13 bases between the germline ends. The CDR3 spells CASSLGQPGAFF. The CDR3 nucleotides are TGTGCCAGCTCACTAGGACAGCCTGGAGCTTTCTTT.

The rearrangement uses TRBV11-3 and TRBJ2-2; D unclear. CDR3 length equals 13 residues. Germline V gives CDR1 SGHNT, CDR2 YENEEA. With 4 bases removed from V and 8 bases from J, the gap between germline ends came to 11 bases. The CDR3: CASSYALGGELFF. CDR3 in DNA: TGTGCCAGCAGCTACGCCCTCGGGGGGGAGCTGTTTTTT.

This rearrangement joins TRBV5-1 to TRBJ2-4; TRBD2 aligns across 9 bases. With 0 bases clipped from V and 9 bases from J, the junction kept 7 bases outside the gene matches. Germline V gene sequence: CDR1 SGHRS, CDR2 YFSETQ. The CDR3 totals 15 residues. DNA for the CDR3: TGCGCCAGCAGCTTGGAAGGACGGCGGGAGGGCATTCAGTACTTC. It specifies CASSLEGRREGIQYF. The whole variable domain, remainder taken from reference TRBV5-1 and TRBJ2-4, is KAGVTQTPRYLIKTRGQQVTLSCSPISGHRSVSWYQQTPGQGLQFLFEYFSETQRNKGNFPGRFSGRQFSNSRSEMNVSTLELGDSALYLCASSLEGRREGIQYFGAGTRLSVL.

The chain employs TRBV6-5 and TRBJ1-4; maybe TRBD1 (5 bases). Trimming took 6 bases from V and 1 from J, leaving 9 bases between them. This CDR3 contains 14 residues. Germline CDR1 MNHEY, CDR2 SVGAGI. DNA for the CDR3: TGTGCCAGCAGCCAGACAGTAACTAATGAAAAACTGTTTTTT. Translation: CASSQTVTNEKLFF.

The chain uses TRBV24-1 and TRBJ2-1; 7 bases are a match to TRBD2. CDR1 and CDR2 (germline): KGHDR, SFDVKD. The CDR3 has 14 residues. Trimming cost V 4 bases and J 4 bases; bases outside gene matches: 3. The CDR3 DNA follows: TGTGCCACCAGTGAGGCCGGGGGGTACAATGAGCAGTTCTTC. Protein product: CATSEAGGYNEQFF.

This chain uses TRBV30 with TRBJ1-3, with 7 nucleotides matching TRBD1. CDR3 length: 16 amino acids. Germline trimming cut 0 bases from V and 6 bases from J; bases unmatched to any gene: 11. Germline values: CDR1 GTSNPN, CDR2 SVGIG (reference sequence). The CDR3 sequence is CAWSVHGTVPVNTIYF. In nucleotides, the CDR3 is TGTGCCTGGAGTGTACACGGGACAGTACCCGTAAACACCATATATTTT.

The rearrangement uses TRBV19 and TRBJ2-7, with 7 bases identical to TRBD1. Trimming removed 3 bases from V and 5 bases from J; junction bases left unmatched: 10. The V gene's germline CDR1 is LNHDA and CDR2 SQIVND (reference sequence). The CDR3 is 15 residues long. Here the CDR3 reads CASSISLAGGHEQYV. In nucleotides, the CDR3 is TGTGCCAGTAGTATCTCTTTGGCAGGGGGTCACGAGCAGTACGTC.

This chain's CDR3 is CASSRTGVGFSEAFF. In DNA form, the CDR3 reads TGTGCCAGCAGTCGCACAGGGGTAGGATTTTCTGAAGCTTTCTTT. The chain links TRBV6-5 to TRBJ1-1; TRBD1 matches 7 bases. V shed 5 bases and J 6 bases; nucleotides not matched to a gene: 12. The length of the CDR3 is 15 residues. Germline V CDR1 and CDR2: MNHEY, SVGAGI.

This chain uses TRBV11-2 with TRBJ1-2, with D uncertain. Germline V gives CDR1 SGHAT, CDR2 FQNNGV. Trimming took 0 bases from V and 4 from J, leaving 3 bases between them. The CDR3 loop spans 12 amino acids. The CDR3 region is CASSLELYGYTF. CDR3 sequence (DNA): TGTGCCAGCAGCTTAGAACTCTATGGCTACACCTTC.

This clone was seen a single time. CDR3 nucleotides: TGTGCCAGCAGGACCCTACAGGGGGGTGAGCAGTTCTTC. Protein: CASRTLQGGEQFF. The chain carries TRBV6-5 and TRBJ2-1; TRBD1 aligns across 8 bases. V shed 6 bases, J shed 9 bases, and the junction held 7 bases outside the gene matches. The V gene's germline CDR1 is MNHEY and CDR2 SVGAGI. The CDR3 runs to 13 residues.

On this clone itself: This same CDR3 is encoded by further DNA sequences in the sample. The V call is TRBV6-5, the J call TRBJ1-6; 8 bases fit TRBD1. This CDR3 is 13 amino acids long. V shed 5 bases, J shed 10 bases, and the junction held 4 bases outside the gene matches. The germline V gene encodes CDR1 MNHEY and CDR2 SVGAGI. The CDR3 bases are TGTGCCAGCAGTCCGACAGGGGCCTCACCCCTCCACTTT. As protein: CASSPTGASPLHF.

The chain couples TRBV9 to TRBJ1-4; D might be TRBD1 (6 bases). This CDR3 is 14 amino acids long. V gave up 3 bases and J gave up 3 bases, with 9 bases separating them. CDR1 and CDR2 (germline): SGDLS, YYNGEE. The CDR3 protein is CASSASGANEKLFF. CDR3 bases: TGTGCCAGCAGCGCCTCAGGGGCTAATGAAAAACTGTTTTTT. Filled out from reference TRBV9 and TRBJ1-4, the complete variable domain reads DSGVTQTPKHLITATGQRVTLRCSPRSGDLSVYWYQQSLDQGLQFLIQYYNGEERAKGNILERFSAQQFPDLHSELNLSSLELGDSALYFCASSASGANEKLFFGSGTQLSVL.

The V call is TRBV18, the J call TRBJ1-1; D call uncertain. CDR1 is KGHSH and CDR2 is LQKENI in the germline V gene. The CDR3 runs to 15 residues. Trimming stripped 2 bases from V and 0 bases from J, with 10 bases between. CDR3 residues: CASSPWAELNTEAFF. In DNA form, the CDR3 reads TGTGCCAGCTCACCATGGGCAGAACTGAACACTGAAGCTTTCTTT.

The chain couples TRBV6-5 to TRBJ1-1; tentatively, D is TRBD1 (5 bases). The CDR3 totals 15 residues. CDR1 and CDR2 from the germline V gene are MNHEY and SVGAGI. V was trimmed by 5 bases and J by 1 base, leaving 14 bases between them. As DNA, the CDR3 is TGTGCCAGCAGTAAATTACAGGTGGGGAACACTGAAGCTTTCTTT. Protein: CASSKLQVGNTEAFF.

The chain combines TRBV19 with TRBJ2-1, with 8 nucleotides matching TRBD1. The germline CDR1 and CDR2 sequences are LNHDA and SQIVND (reference sequence). V was clipped by 5 bases and J by 5 bases; unmatched bases: 11. The CDR3 runs 16 residues. The CDR3 reads CASSWAGTGVNNEQFF. CDR3 bases: TGTGCCAGTAGTTGGGCAGGGACAGGCGTTAACAATGAGCAGTTCTTC.